This is a list of T cell receptor beta chains from one sample in a study of blood T cell repertoires in COVID-19. Sequencing used immunoSEQ multiplex PCR; TCRdb keeps in-frame clones, though not all of them. Of some 200,000 clones in the sample, approximately 84% were seen once. Sequenced input: peripheral blood. The receptors originated from a man aged 45 to 65 with acute or convalescent COVID-19. The CDR3 runs from the conserved cysteine through the conserved F or W. The order of the fields is J gene, D gene, V gene, clone size, CDR3 DNA, CDR3 protein. D genes are given only for firm matches. Some rows mark clone size as missing; the rest say once, few, many or name a class of expanded clone.

>TRBJ1-5|NA|TRBV19|NA
TGTGCCAGTAGTATCCGGGGCAATCAGCCCCAGCATTTT
CASSIRGNQPQHF
>TRBJ1-4|TRBD1|TRBV5-1|NA
TGCGCCAGCAGTCACAGGGGGGCTAATGAAAAACTGTTTTTT
CASSHRGANEKLFF
>TRBJ1-1|NA|TRBV29-1|few
TGCAGCGTTGGGACAGTGAACACTGAAGCTTTCTTT
CSVGTVNTEAFF
>TRBJ1-3|NA|TRBV19|NA
TGTGCCAGTAGTATACGTGCGCCTATCGTGAACACCATATATTTT
CASSIRAPIVNTIYF
>TRBJ2-3|NA|TRBV10-3|once
TGTGCCATCAGTGAGTTTCAGGAACTTAGCACAGATACGCAGTATTTT
CAISEFQELSTDTQYF
>TRBJ1-2|NA|TRBV5-1|NA
NA
CASSWGTGAHTF
>TRBJ2-4|NA|TRBV29-1|once
TGCAGCGTTTTTAACAGTGGTGCCAAAAACATTCAGTACTTC
CSVFNSGAKNIQYF
>TRBJ1-5|TRBD1|TRBV2|NA
TGTGCCAGCAATCCGGACCAGGGGGCTAAGTGGCCCCAGCATTTT
CASNPDQGAKWPQHF
>TRBJ1-2|NA|TRBV6-6|once
TGTGCCAGCAGTTACCTTTTTTGGGTCCTAGGGGATGGCTACACCTTC
CASSYLFWVLGDGYTF
>TRBJ2-3|NA|TRBV4-1|NA
TGCGCCAGCAGCCAAGAAACAGGCGCTAGCACAGATACGCAGTATTTT
CASSQETGASTDTQYF
>TRBJ2-1|NA|TRBV20-1|NA
TGCAGTGCTGGGAGCTCATCGCAGTTCTTC
CSAGSSSQFF
>TRBJ2-7|NA|TRBV10-3|NA
TGTGCCATCAGTGAGTCGGTTGGCACCTTCTACGAGCAGTACTTC
CAISESVGTFYEQYF
>TRBJ2-7|TRBD2|TRBV15|NA
TGTGCCACCAGCAGAGATAGGACAGCGGGGGCCCGGTGGGAGCAGTACTTC
CATSRDRTAGARWEQYF
>TRBJ1-5|TRBD1|TRBV2|NA
TGTGCCAGCAGTGAGGACAGGAGGAATCAGCCCCAGCATTTT
CASSEDRRNQPQHF
>TRBJ1-2|NA|TRBV2|NA
TGTGCCAGCAGTGAAGCAGCAGGGTTAGATGGCTACACCTTC
CASSEAAGLDGYTF
>TRBJ1-1|NA|TRBV6-5|NA
TGTGCCACATCGACTGCCTCGAACACTGAAGCTTTCTTT
CATSTASNTEAFF
>TRBJ1-5|NA|TRBV7-2|NA
TGTGCCAGCAGCTTAGATAGCTACAATCAGCCCCAGCATTTT
CASSLDSYNQPQHF
>TRBJ1-5|TRBD1|TRBV6-5|NA
TGTGCCAGCAGCGCGACAGGGTTCAATCAGCCCCAGCATTTT
CASSATGFNQPQHF
>TRBJ1-3|NA|TRBV18|NA
TGTGCCAGCTCACCCAATGGCAGAGGCTCTGGAAACACCATATATTTT
CASSPNGRGSGNTIYF
>TRBJ1-2|NA|TRBV2|NA
TGTGCCAGCAGGGGGCGGAAGCTAACAAACTATGGCTACACCTTC
CASRGRKLTNYGYTF
>TRBJ2-5|NA|TRBV5-4|NA
TGTGCCAGCAGCTCTGGAGGGGATCCAGAGACCCAGTACTTC
CASSSGGDPETQYF
>TRBJ1-1|NA|TRBV12-3/TRBV12-4|NA
TGTGCCAGCACCTCCCCGGGGGCTGAAGCTTTCTTT
CASTSPGAEAFF
>TRBJ1-2|TRBD1|TRBV7-9|NA
TGTGCCAGCAGCTCGCGGACAGGAGCTAACTATGGCTACACCTTC
CASSSRTGANYGYTF
>TRBJ1-3|TRBD1|TRBV29-1|NA
TGCAGCGTGGAGACAGGGTACTCTGGAAACACCATATATTTT
CSVETGYSGNTIYF
>TRBJ1-5|TRBD1|TRBV18|NA
TGTGCCAGCTCACCTGAGACAGGGGGGGTACAGCCCCAGCATTTT
CASSPETGGVQPQHF
>TRBJ2-1|NA|TRBV14|few
TGTGCCAGCAGGCGGGACAGCTACAATGAGCAGTTCTTC
CASRRDSYNEQFF
>TRBJ1-5|TRBD1|TRBV7-3|NA
TGTGCCAGCAGCAACAGGGGCTATCAGCCCCAGCATTTT
CASSNRGYQPQHF
>TRBJ1-5|NA|TRBV4-1|NA
TGCGCCAGCAGCCTCGGGGGGGGTTATAGCAATCAGCCCCAGCATTTT
CASSLGGGYSNQPQHF
>TRBJ2-4|TRBD2|TRBV19|once
TGTGCCAGTAGTATTAGACGGGCTAGCGGGGAACAAAACATTCAGTACTTC
CASSIRRASGEQNIQYF
>TRBJ1-5|TRBD1|TRBV4-2|NA
TGTGCCAGCAGCGGGGACAGGGGTCAGCCCCAGCATTTT
CASSGDRGQPQHF
>TRBJ2-2|NA|TRBV7-8|NA
TGTGCCAGCAGCTTAGCTCAAACTAGCTGGTATGCCCCGACCGGGGAGCTGTTTTTT
CASSLAQTSWYAPTGELFF
>TRBJ2-6|NA|TRBV7-2|NA
TGTGCCAGCAGCTTATCGGGTTCTGGGGCCAACGTCCTGACTTTC
CASSLSGSGANVLTF
>TRBJ1-5|NA|TRBV18|few
TGTGCCAGCTCACCGGGGAGGGGCAATCAGCCCCAGCATTTT
CASSPGRGNQPQHF
>TRBJ2-7|TRBD1|TRBV11-3|NA
TGTGCCAGCAGCCCGTCGACAGGGGGCTATGAGCAGTACTTC
CASSPSTGGYEQYF
>TRBJ2-3|NA|TRBV18|NA
TGTGCCAGCTCACTAACGCTAGCGACTAGCACAGATACGCAGTATTTT
CASSLTLATSTDTQYF
>TRBJ2-2|TRBD1|TRBV5-1|NA
TGCGCCAGCAGTTCTCGGACAGGGAACACCGGGGAGCTGTTTTTT
CASSSRTGNTGELFF
>TRBJ1-4|NA|TRBV4-1|once
TGCGCCAGCAGCCAGGACGACTGGGGGGGAGGAGGTGAAAAACTGTTTTTT
CASSQDDWGGGGEKLFF